The source of this T cell receptor (beta chain) is a study of T cell responses to AZD1222 COVID-19 vaccine. Trimming removed 5 bases from V and 4 bases from J, with 12 bases in between. CDR1 and CDR2 (germline): SEHNR, FQNEAQ (reference sequence). The CDR3 consists of 14 residues. Here immunoSEQ multiplex PCR was the method, and the copy in TCRdb shows in-frame clones only, minus some. Of more than 75,000 clones listed, 83% are singletons. This clone turned up a few times. Its specificity is unknown. Study-wide points: A mostly white British donor set with more females was recruited, and clonal diversity was possibly underestimated.

This sequence joins TRBV7-9 and TRBJ1-5; no definite D call. The sequences come from peripheral blood, collected 28 days after the second AZD1222 dose. The sequence was collected from an adult who received the AZD1222 COVID-19 vaccine. CDR3 sequence reads: CASSHTSRNQPQHF. CDR3 sequence (DNA): TGTGCCAGCAGCCATACGTCCAGAAATCAGCCCCAGCATTTT.